The source of this TCR beta chain is a study of blood T cell repertoires in COVID-19. Whole-study context: Researchers got acute and convalescent COVID-19 samples from the United States, Italy and Spain. T cells, B-cell-depleted T cells, or PBMCs provided the cDNA or gDNA that served as material.

How the authors handled the data: For nucleated cells, counts were estimated from reference gene primer amplification. TCRdb's copy holds only in-frame clones and misses some; the assay was immunoSEQ multiplex PCR. That table furnishes V, J and clone size, whereas the DNA furnished D and trimming. The sample holds some 200,000 clones; around 84% are singletons and the top ten take 2.7%. Germline V lookup: CDR1 LGHNT, CDR2 FRNRAP. Deletions cut 7 bases from V and 0 bases from J, with 11 bases between. The CDR3 consists of 14 residues. The sequenced sample consisted of peripheral blood. The clonotype was recovered from a man in his forties or fifties with active or convalescent COVID-19. The rearrangement joins TRBV12-5 to TRBJ2-3, with D perhaps TRBD1 (6 bases). CDR3 nucleotides: TGTGCTAGTGCCCAGGACAGCAGCACAGATACGCAGTATTTT. Its translation is CASAQDSSTDTQYF.